The 25 T cell receptor beta chains presented below share a single source sample, sequenced in a study of STAT3 mutations in large granular lymphocyte leukemia. Overall study findings and caveats: In T-cell large granular lymphocyte leukemia, about half of patients showed multiple immunodominant subclonotypes.

What these receptors recognize is not known. The protocol was immunoSEQ multiplex PCR, while the TCRdb copy is restricted to in-frame clones and leaves out a portion. The data contain 6,000 or so clones, roughly 36% of them seen just once; the ten biggest clones take up approximately 15%. Sequenced input: peripheral blood mononuclear cells. The receptors were sampled from a woman between 35 and 50 years old with T-cell large granular lymphocyte leukemia. Some clones in this sample may be carry-over from other donors' samples.

This clone was seen a handful of times. V is TRBV18 and J is TRBJ1-2; the D is unclear. The CDR3 is 12 amino acids. Trimming pared 6 bases from V and 8 bases from J, leaving 13 bases between. CDR1 KGHSH and CDR2 LQKENI come from the germline V gene. CDR3 loop: CASSRNNGGYTF. The CDR3 bases are TGTGCCAGCTCGCGGAACAACGGGGGCTACACCTTC.

This chain connects TRBV5-1 to TRBJ2-7; maybe TRBD2 (6 bases). Germline loops: CDR1 SGHRS, CDR2 YFSETQ. This CDR3 region has 16 residues. V was shortened by 1 base and J by 3 bases, with 17 bases between the two germline ends. The CDR3 DNA is TGCGCCAGCAGCTTGCGGGACCGGGACTGGCGCTACGAGCAGTACTTC. Translation gives CASSLRDRDWRYEQYF.

V usage is TRBV7-3 and J usage is TRBJ2-7; D unclear. The CDR3 loop spans 15 amino acids. Germline CDR1 SGHTA, CDR2 FQGTGA. Deletions cut 4 bases from V and 2 bases from J, with 15 bases between. The CDR3 sequence is CASSSARGRPYEQYF. The DNA for the CDR3 is TGTGCCAGCAGCTCCGCCCGAGGCAGGCCCTACGAGCAGTACTTC.

This clone was counted between two and nine times. The chain recombines TRBV28 with TRBJ1-1, with unresolved D. Germline CDR1 reads MDHEN; CDR2 reads SYDVKM. The CDR3 length is 14 residues. The V end lost 1 base, the J end lost 2 bases, and 8 bases lay between the germline ends. The CDR3 sequence is CASSLLTGNTEAFF. Written as DNA, the CDR3 is TGTGCCAGCAGTTTATTGACGGGTAACACTGAAGCTTTCTTT.

The J gene is TRBJ2-1, the V gene TRBV10-3; D is tentatively TRBD1 or TRBD2 (6 bases each). The CDR3 loop spans 15 amino acids. Germline V gene sequence: CDR1 ENHRY, CDR2 SYGVKD. Trimming left V 3 bases short and J 0 bases short, with 9 bases between. The CDR3 region has the DNA TGTGCCATCAGTGAAGAGGGGGGCTCCTACAATGAGCAGTTCTTC. This codes for CAISEEGGSYNEQFF.

The chain has TRBV7-9 and TRBJ2-7; D is unresolved. CDR1 is SEHNR, CDR2 FQNEAQ, per germline (reference sequence). The V end was cut by 5 bases, the J end by 2 bases, with 10 bases between. This CDR3 has 13 residues. In DNA form, the CDR3 reads TGTGCCAGCAGCCCCACTGCCACCTACGAGCAGTACTTC. It is translated as CASSPTATYEQYF.

This clone came up a few times. The CDR3 DNA reads TGCACCAGCAGCAGCAGGACTTGTCACGAGCAGTACTTC. It codes for CTSSSRTCHEQYF. This chain links TRBV1 with TRBJ2-7; the table's D call, TRBD2, was not checked against the DNA. TRBV1 constitutes a pseudogene. The CDR3 consists of 13 residues.

This clone was counted between two and nine times. The rearrangement joins TRBV30 to TRBJ1-1, with no clear D. Germline V gene sequence: CDR1 GTSNPN, CDR2 SVGIG (reference sequence). V dropped 0 bases and J dropped 6 bases, with 5 bases sitting between them. The CDR3 is made up of 11 amino acids. This CDR3 reads CAWSVLSEAFF. The CDR3 DNA reads TGTGCCTGGAGTGTACTATCTGAAGCTTTCTTT.

The chain is built from TRBV4-3 and TRBJ2-6, with D uncertain. Trimming took off 4 bases at V and 1 base at J, with 8 bases between the two ends. The V gene's germline CDR1 is LGHNA and CDR2 YSLEER. CDR3 length: 15 amino acids. In DNA form, the CDR3 reads TGCGCCAGCAGCCTGGCGAGATCTGGGGCCAACGTCCTGACTTTC. This codes for CASSLARSGANVLTF.

This clone was counted a few times. The chain joins TRBV5-1 to TRBJ2-3; no clear D. Trimming left V 7 bases short and J 1 base short, with 10 bases between. The CDR3 spans 13 residues. The germline V gene has CDR1 SGHRS and CDR2 YFSETQ. Here the CDR3 DNA reads TGCGCCAGCCTACCACCTGGCACAGATACGCAGTATTTT. It encodes CASLPPGTDTQYF.

The rearrangement joins TRBV29-1 to TRBJ1-1; D perhaps matches TRBD1 (5 bases). The ends were cut back, 3 bases at V and 10 bases at J, with 9 bases in the middle. The CDR3 sequence is 10 residues long. Germline values: CDR1 SQVTM, CDR2 ANQGSEA. The CDR3 protein is CSVDRVSAFF. CDR3 DNA sequence: TGCAGCGTTGACAGGGTTTCAGCTTTCTTT.

The chain uses TRBV27 and TRBJ1-1; D is unclear. The CDR3 is 14 amino acids. Deletions cut 3 bases from V and 0 bases from J, with 8 bases between. Per the germline V gene, CDR1 is MNHEY and CDR2 is SMNVEV (reference sequence). This chain's CDR3 is CASSFDSLNTEAFF. The CDR3 DNA is TGTGCCAGCAGTTTTGACTCCCTGAACACTGAAGCTTTCTTT.

This clone was detected once. The V call is TRBV5-8, the J call TRBJ2-7; the D is unclear. The CDR3 spans 14 residues. V shed 4 bases and J shed 2 bases, with 13 bases lying between them. Germline assignment: CDR1 SGHTS and CDR2 YDEGEE. This chain's CDR3 is CASSPRPGTYEQYF. DNA for the CDR3: TGTGCCAGCAGCCCGAGACCAGGCACCTACGAGCAGTACTTC.

A few counts support this clone. The chain combines TRBV20-1 with TRBJ1-2, with D unclear. Trimming stripped 3 bases from V and 1 base from J, with 3 bases between. The germline CDR1 and CDR2 sequences are DFQATT and SNEGSKA (reference sequence). The CDR3 totals 11 residues. The CDR3 coding sequence is TGCAGTGCTAGGGTTAACTATGGCTACACCTTC. It codes for CSARVNYGYTF.

V and J are TRBV6-5 and TRBJ2-3; D is tentatively TRBD1 or TRBD2 (5 bases each). Germline CDR1 is MNHEY and CDR2 is SVGAGI. With 6 bases removed from V and 2 bases from J, the gap between germline ends came to 15 bases. The CDR3 covers 15 residues. The CDR3 reads CASSRLGVNTDTQYF. CDR3 DNA sequence: TGTGCCAGCAGCCGATTGGGGGTCAACACAGATACGCAGTATTTT.

This clone appeared a few times. The V call is TRBV5-1, the J call TRBJ2-1, with TRBD2 matching over 8 bases. Trimming cost V 0 bases and J 8 bases; bases outside gene matches: 10. Germline CDR1 and CDR2: SGHRS and YFSETQ. The CDR3 has 16 amino acids. The CDR3: CASSLEGQRGFDEQFF. The CDR3 DNA reads as TGCGCCAGCAGCTTGGAAGGACAGCGGGGGTTTGATGAGCAGTTCTTC. The full variable domain, completed using reference TRBV5-1 and TRBJ2-1, is KAGVTQTPRYLIKTRGQQVTLSCSPISGHRSVSWYQQTPGQGLQFLFEYFSETQRNKGNFPGRFSGRQFSNSRSEMNVSTLELGDSALYLCASSLEGQRGFDEQFFGPGTRLTVL.

The genes are TRBV5-6 and TRBJ2-7; D is perhaps TRBD2 (7 bases). The ends were cut back, 5 bases at V and 1 base at J, with 13 bases in the middle. CDR1 SGHDT and CDR2 YYEEEE come from the germline V gene. The length of the CDR3 is 14 residues. The CDR3 coding sequence is TGTGCCAGCAGAGCTAGGGGGGGGTCCTACGAGCAGTACTTC. Amino acid sequence: CASRARGGSYEQYF.

The chain carries TRBV7-9 and TRBJ1-2; TRBD1 matches at 12 bases. V lost 4 bases to trimming and J lost 6 bases; unmatched junction nucleotides: 3. Per the germline V gene, CDR1 is SEHNR and CDR2 is FQNEAQ (reference sequence). This CDR3 contains 14 residues. The CDR3 DNA sequence: TGTGCCAGCAGCTCGGGACAGGGGGCAGATGGCTACACCTTC. Its protein is CASSSGQGADGYTF.

This clone was seen a few times. V gene TRBV29-1 combines with J gene TRBJ2-6; D gene ambiguous. The germline V gene encodes CDR1 SQVTM and CDR2 ANQGSEA. Trimming stripped 0 bases from V and 2 bases from J, with 8 bases between. This CDR3 is built from 15 residues. CDR3 nucleotides: TGCAGCGTTGAAGATCTTTCGGCTGGGGCCAACGTCCTGACTTTC. It encodes CSVEDLSAGANVLTF. Using reference TRBV29-1 and TRBJ2-6 for the parts outside the CDR3, the full variable domain is SAVISQKPSRDICQRGTSLTIQCQVDSQVTMMFWYRQQPGQSLTLIATANQGSEATYESGFVIDKFPISRPNLTFSTLTVSNMSPEDSSIYLCSVEDLSAGANVLTFGAGSRLTVL.

This clone was seen a few times. The chain combines TRBV11-1 with TRBJ1-1, with unresolved D. The CDR3 is 12 residues long. V was shortened by 8 bases and J by 1 base, with 8 bases between the two germline ends. The germline V gene has CDR1 SGHAT and CDR2 FQDESV (reference sequence). The CDR3 bases are TGTGCCAGCGGAGGGCAGAACACTGAAGCTTTCTTT. Encoded protein: CASGGQNTEAFF.

This clone has only a few counts. V usage is TRBV7-2 and J usage is TRBJ2-1, with a weak D call TRBD2 (6 bases). The CDR3 totals 13 residues. Germline V gives CDR1 SGHTA, CDR2 FQGNSA. V dropped 5 bases and J dropped 8 bases, with 13 bases sitting between them. The CDR3 reads CASSPSGGYEQFF. DNA of the CDR3: TGTGCCAGCAGCCCCTCCGGGGGATATGAGCAGTTCTTC.

This chain uses TRBV14 with TRBJ1-2, with D possibly matching TRBD1 (6 bases). Germline V lookup: CDR1 SGHDN, CDR2 FVKESK. This CDR3 comprises 15 residues. Trimming took 2 bases from V and 4 from J, leaving 14 bases between them. For the CDR3, the DNA is TGTGCCAGCAGCCAATTGCAGGGGCTTACCTATGGCTACACCTTC. Translating gives CASSQLQGLTYGYTF.

This chain uses TRBV11-3 with TRBJ2-7; 12 nucleotides align to TRBD1. The CDR3 is 15 residues long. Germline V gene data show CDR1 as SGHNT and CDR2 as YENEEA. The V segment lost 4 bases and the J segment 6 bases; nucleotides outside the gene matches: 7. The CDR3 loop reads CASSYPGQGAVEQYF. CDR3 bases: TGTGCCAGCAGCTACCCGGGACAGGGGGCGGTCGAGCAGTACTTC. Variable domain in full (rest from reference TRBV11-3 and TRBJ2-7): EAGVVQSPRYKIIEKKQPVAFWCNPISGHNTLYWYLQNLGQGPELLIRYENEEAVDDSQLPKDRFSAERLKGVDSTLKIQPAELGDSAVYLCASSYPGQGAVEQYFGPGTRLTVT.

V and J are TRBV6-1 and TRBJ2-7; 7 positions match TRBD1. The CDR3 has 15 residues. Germline-derived CDR1 and CDR2 are MNHNS and SASEGT. Trimming removed 2 bases from V and 6 bases from J; junction bases left unmatched: 10. The CDR3 region is CASSEYGTVNSEQYF. CDR3 in DNA: TGTGCCAGCAGTGAATACGGGACAGTCAATTCCGAGCAGTACTTC.

This clone was seen only a few times. The chain couples TRBV6-5 to TRBJ1-6, with D possibly being TRBD1 (6 bases). V was clipped by 2 bases and J by 11 bases, with 13 bases between them. Germline V gene data show CDR1 as MNHEY and CDR2 as SVGAGI. The CDR3 consists of 14 residues. CDR3 amino acids: CASSYQRTDTPLHF. CDR3 nucleotides: TGTGCCAGCAGTTACCAAAGGACAGATACACCCCTCCACTTT.